Following are 20 T cell receptor beta chains from one sample sequenced in a study of blood T cell repertoires in COVID-19. Data came from immunoSEQ multiplex PCR; TCRdb stores just in-frame clones and leaves some out. This sample yields over 200,000 clones, of which roughly 86% are seen a single time; less than 3.5% belongs to the top ten. Source material: peripheral blood. The receptors shown here come from a woman in her sixties with acute or convalescent COVID-19.

The CDR3 here is CSVDRGAETQYF. For the CDR3, the DNA is TGCAGCGTAGACAGGGGGGCTGAGACCCAGTACTTC. The rearrangement uses TRBV29-1 and TRBJ2-5; 9 nucleotides match TRBD1. The germline V gene encodes CDR1 SQVTM and CDR2 ANQGSEA. With 6 bases clipped from V and 5 bases from J, the junction kept 4 bases outside the gene matches. The CDR3 length is 12 residues.

V is TRBV15 and J is TRBJ2-7; TRBD1 aligns across 9 bases. Trimming took 5 bases from V and 5 from J; bases not matched to a gene: 7. This CDR3 spans 14 amino acids. Germline V gives CDR1 LNHNV, CDR2 YYDKDF (reference sequence). This CDR3 reads CATSAGTGFDEQYF. For the CDR3, the DNA is TGTGCCACCAGCGCCGGGACAGGGTTTGACGAGCAGTACTTC.

The sample holds a few counts of this clone. The V and J genes are TRBV3-1 (or the pseudogene TRBV3-2) and TRBJ1-1; a possible D gene is TRBD1 (6 bases). Germline V gene sequence: CDR1 LGHDT, CDR2 YNNKEL (reference sequence). The ends were cut back, 5 bases at V and 1 base at J, with 11 bases in the middle. The CDR3 covers 14 residues. CDR3 bases: TGTGCCAGCAGCTTCCGCAGGGGGAACACTGAAGCTTTCTTT. Amino acid sequence: CASSFRRGNTEAFF.

The rearrangement joins TRBV5-3 to TRBJ1-3, with 9 bases that match TRBD1. TRBV5-3 carries the ORF label, with uncertain function. This CDR3 contains 17 residues. V lost 4 bases and J lost 0; bases outside the gene matches: 8. CDR3 nucleotides: TGTGCCAGAAGCGCCACGACAGGGGGTCCCTCTGGAAACACCATATATTTT. Its protein product is CARSATTGGPSGNTIYF.

The chain combines TRBV5-5 with TRBJ1-1; TRBD1 aligns across 11 bases. V lost 4 bases and J lost 1; bases outside the gene matches: 6. In germline, CDR1 is SGHKS, CDR2 YYEKEE (reference sequence). There are 16 residues in the CDR3. As DNA, the CDR3 is TGTGCCAGCAGCGTCTCCGGGACAGGGGGGAACACTGAAGCTTTCTTT. Amino acid sequence: CASSVSGTGGNTEAFF. Filled out from reference TRBV5-5 and TRBJ1-1, the complete variable domain reads DAGVTQSPTHLIKTRGQQVTLRCSPISGHKSVSWYQQVLGQGPQFIFQYYEKEERGRGNFPDRFSARQFPNYSSELNVNALLLGDSALYLCASSVSGTGGNTEAFFGQGTRLTVV.

The V gene is TRBV27, the J gene TRBJ1-2; possibly TRBD1 for D (5 bases). Germline V gives CDR1 MNHEY, CDR2 SMNVEV (reference sequence). The CDR3 is 11 residues long. With 4 bases removed from V and 7 bases from J, the gap between germline ends came to 7 bases. The CDR3 DNA reads as TGTGCCAGCAGTTCAGGGTTTGGCTACACCTTC. Translation gives CASSSGFGYTF.

This chain links TRBV28 with TRBJ1-1, with 7 bases fitting TRBD1. The CDR3 spans 13 residues. Germline CDR1 reads MDHEN; CDR2 reads SYDVKM. V lost 6 bases to trimming and J lost 6 bases; unmatched junction nucleotides: 7. CDR3 in DNA: TGTGCCAGCAGATACTACCAGGGGGCTGAAGCTTTCTTT. Encoded protein: CASRYYQGAEAFF.

This chain connects TRBV6-8 to TRBJ1-5, with D tentatively TRBD1 (5 bases). This CDR3 has 19 residues. V lost 5 bases and J 0 bases, leaving 23 bases between the germline ends. Germline CDR1 and CDR2: MNHGY and SAAAGT. The CDR3 reads CASSRKGGQEGISNQPQHF. The DNA of the CDR3 is TGTGCCAGCAGTCGCAAGGGTGGGCAGGAGGGGATTAGCAATCAGCCCCAGCATTTT.

This clone was found once. The chain combines TRBV3-1 (or the pseudogene TRBV3-2) with TRBJ2-5; 8 nucleotides align to TRBD1. Germline CDR1 and CDR2: LGHDT and YNNKEL (reference sequence). The CDR3 covers 16 residues. Germline trimming cut 1 base from V and 1 base from J; bases unmatched to any gene: 5. The CDR3 protein is CASSQGTGRLQETQYF. CDR3 nucleotide sequence: TGTGCCAGCAGCCAAGGGACAGGGCGGCTCCAAGAGACCCAGTACTTC.

This chain connects TRBV20-1 to TRBJ1-6; TRBD1 might be the D (5 bases). CDR3 length: 15 residues. CDR1 and CDR2 (germline): DFQATT, SNEGSKA (reference sequence). The ends were cut back, 3 bases at V and 8 bases at J, with 17 bases in the middle. The CDR3: CSASVTGGDYSPLHF. The CDR3 coding sequence is TGCAGTGCTAGTGTGACCGGGGGAGATTATTCACCCCTCCACTTT.

The DNA of the CDR3 is TGTGCCTGGAGTGTACAGAGCGAGCAGTACTTC. It translates to CAWSVQSEQYF. The rearrangement uses TRBV30 and TRBJ2-7; D remains ambiguous. Germline CDR1 reads GTSNPN; CDR2 reads SVGIG (reference sequence). Deletions cut 0 bases from V and 6 bases from J, with 6 bases between. This CDR3 contains 11 residues.

The CDR3 loop is CASKTRGRAFEQYF. The DNA of the CDR3 is TGTGCCAGCAAGACTAGGGGGAGGGCCTTCGAGCAGTACTTC. The chain employs TRBV28 and TRBJ2-7, with D tentatively TRBD2 (7 bases). The V gene lost 7 bases and the J gene lost 6 bases, with 19 bases spanning the gap. In germline, CDR1 is MDHEN, CDR2 SYDVKM. The CDR3 runs 14 residues.

The gene calls are TRBV3-1 (or the pseudogene TRBV3-2) and TRBJ1-1; 8 positions agree with TRBD1. J gave up 1 base and V 6 bases, and 13 bases lay outside the gene matches. Per germline, CDR1 LGHDT and CDR2 YNNKEL (reference sequence). CDR3 size: 17 residues. The CDR3 region is CASSPYDRGGQNTEAFF. In DNA form, the CDR3 reads TGTGCCAGCAGTCCCTATGACAGGGGAGGACAGAACACTGAAGCTTTCTTT.

A note on this clone: An end of the junction differs from the germline gene, which may be a read error. The gene calls are TRBV30 and TRBJ1-1; TRBD1 matches 9 bases. Germline V CDR1 and CDR2: GTSNPN, SVGIG (reference sequence). The CDR3 extends over 13 amino acids. The CDR3: CARRDREINNAFF. The CDR3 DNA follows: TGTGCCCGGAGGGACAGGGAGATAAACAACGCTTTCTTT.

V and J are TRBV19 and TRBJ2-5; 8 nucleotides align to TRBD2. CDR3 size: 13 residues. Germline CDR1 and CDR2: LNHDA and SQIVND (reference sequence). The J segment lost 5 bases and the V segment lost 5 bases, leaving 4 bases of the junction unmatched. The CDR3 sequence is CASSRGLEETQYF. CDR3 coding DNA: TGTGCCAGTAGTCGGGGACTAGAGGAGACCCAGTACTTC.

The chain recombines TRBV3-1 (or the pseudogene TRBV3-2) with TRBJ1-2; 7 bases line up with TRBD1. The germline gives CDR1 LGHDT, CDR2 YNNKEL (reference sequence). J lost 5 bases, V lost 1 base, and 7 bases had no gene match. The CDR3 has 15 amino acids. CDR3 DNA: TGTGCCAGCAGCCAAGTCGGTCAGGGGGTATATGGCTACACCTTC. Translating it yields CASSQVGQGVYGYTF.

The chain joins TRBV28 to TRBJ2-2, with unresolved D. There are 14 residues in the CDR3. Germline V gene sequence: CDR1 MDHEN, CDR2 SYDVKM. V was cut by 2 bases and J by 0 bases, with 4 bases left in between. The CDR3 DNA is TGTGCCAGCAGTTTAACAACGAACACCGGGGAGCTGTTTTTT. Amino acid sequence: CASSLTTNTGELFF.

The genes are TRBV25-1 and TRBJ1-6; D not resolved. The CDR3 totals 14 residues. The V end lost 7 bases, the J end lost 10 bases, and 17 bases lay between the germline ends. The germline CDR1 and CDR2 sequences are MGHDK and SYGVNS. CDR3 region: CASILPGSESPLHF. In DNA form, the CDR3 reads TGTGCCAGCATTCTCCCCGGGTCAGAGTCACCCCTCCACTTT.

J is TRBJ2-5 and V is TRBV11-3; 10 bases are a match to TRBD1. Germline-derived CDR1 and CDR2 are SGHNT and YENEEA. J was trimmed by 2 bases and V by 5 bases; bases with no gene match: 2. CDR3 length equals 14 residues. This CDR3 is CASSRDRGQETQYF. CDR3 DNA sequence: TGTGCCAGCAGCCGGGACAGGGGACAAGAGACCCAGTACTTC.

This clone is a singleton in its sample. The chain links TRBV27 to TRBJ2-3; perhaps TRBD2 as D (6 bases). This CDR3 contains 12 residues. Germline V lookup: CDR1 MNHEY, CDR2 SMNVEV (reference sequence). V was clipped by 5 bases and J by 7 bases, with 10 bases between them. In DNA form, the CDR3 reads TGTGCCAGCAGTCTGGGAGGCCATACGCAGTATTTT. Translating gives CASSLGGHTQYF.